The rows below give T cell receptor beta chains drawn from one sample of a study of shared clonotypes between healthy human individuals. Libraries were prepared by immunoSEQ multiplex PCR; TCRdb keeps only in-frame clonotypes and omits some of them. The sample consists of around 2,000,000 clones, around 96% of them appearing once. The sample taken for sequencing was naive CD8+ T cells sorted from blood. The receptors originated from a man in his late teens or twenties in good health. CDR3s include the opening cysteine and the closing phenylalanine or tryptophan. A D gene is named only where the DNA matches it firmly.

D gene: TRBD1
V gene: TRBV7-9
J gene: TRBJ2-3
CDR3 DNA: TGTGCCAGCAGCCATAGACCGGGACAGGGTACAGATACGCAGTATTTT
CDR3 protein: CASSHRPGQGTDTQYF

D gene: TRBD2
V gene: TRBV7-9
J gene: TRBJ2-2
CDR3 DNA: TGTGCCAGCAGCCCCGTCGGGGGGGACCGGACCGGGGAGCTGTTTTTT
CDR3 protein: CASSPVGGDRTGELFF

D gene: .
V gene: TRBV19
J gene: TRBJ2-2
CDR3 DNA: TGTGCCAGTAGTATTGAAGGGGACACCGGGGAGCTGTTTTTT
CDR3 protein: CASSIEGDTGELFF

D gene: TRBD1
V gene: TRBV10-3
J gene: TRBJ1-6
CDR3 DNA: TGTGCCATCAGTTTACAGGGGAGCTCACCCCTCCACTTT
CDR3 protein: CAISLQGSSPLHF

D gene: .
V gene: TRBV6-5
J gene: TRBJ2-1
CDR3 DNA: TGTGCCAGCAGTCTCCGGTCTCACAATGAGCAGTTCTTC
CDR3 protein: CASSLRSHNEQFF

D gene: TRBD1
V gene: TRBV5-1
J gene: TRBJ2-7
CDR3 DNA: TGCGCCAGCAGCTTATTAACCCGGGACAGGGGTTCCTACGAGCAGTACTTC
CDR3 protein: CASSLLTRDRGSYEQYF

D gene: TRBD2
V gene: TRBV27
J gene: TRBJ2-7
CDR3 DNA: TGTGCCAGCAGCTATAGCGGGAGGAGGTACGAGCAGTACTTC
CDR3 protein: CASSYSGRRYEQYF

D gene: .
V gene: TRBV15
J gene: TRBJ1-4
CDR3 DNA: TGTGCCACCAGCAGAGCACCTGGGCGCAAAGGTGGGGATGAGAAACTGTTTTTT
CDR3 protein: CATSRAPGRKGGDEKLFF

D gene: .
V gene: TRBV9
J gene: TRBJ2-1
CDR3 DNA: TGTGCCAGCAGCGTAGGGCCCTCTGAGCAGTTCTTC
CDR3 protein: CASSVGPSEQFF

D gene: TRBD2
V gene: TRBV6-6
J gene: TRBJ2-7
CDR3 DNA: TGTGCCAGCATTGACCCGGGAGGGCAAAACGAGCAGTACTTC
CDR3 protein: CASIDPGGQNEQYF

D gene: TRBD2
V gene: TRBV7-8
J gene: TRBJ2-7
CDR3 DNA: TGTGCCAGCAGCTTAGTATCGATGCGGGAGCAGCAGTACTTC
CDR3 protein: CASSLVSMREQQYF